This T cell receptor (beta chain) came from a study of T cell responses to AZD1222 COVID-19 vaccine. Measured with immunoSEQ multiplex PCR; TCRdb has only the in-frame clones, and not every one. This repertoire shows about 120,000 clones, roughly 88% found once; its top ten account for roughly 9.1%. The study's findings and limits: The study reported that nearly half of spike-specific TCRs target unmutated variant regions. CD4 TCRs associated with vaccination spanned spike, dominating at 160-218 and 743-854.

Turning to this clone: What it binds is not known. A junction boundary mismatches the germline segment, possibly from a read error.

CDR3 length: 14 residues. Germline assignment: CDR1 SGHTA and CDR2 FQGNSA. J is TRBJ2-3 and V is TRBV7-2; D remains unclear. Sequencing was performed on peripheral blood, taken on day 0 of AZD1222 vaccination. The receptor was isolated from an adult in good health. The CDR3 nucleotides read TGTGCCAGCAGGTTAGGAGAACACACAGATACGCAGTATTTT. Its translation: CASRLGEHTDTQYF.